This TCR beta chain appears in the sequencing data of a study of cytomegalovirus exposure and HLA in healthy donors. Study outcomes and limitations: Association of a missense DCLRE1C variant with TCR beta V- and J-gene trimming was reported in a later analysis. For presence/absence analyses, sequencing depth was assumed to be roughly uniform across donors.

Germline V gene lookup returns CDR1 MNHNY and CDR2 SVGAGI (reference sequence). The ends lost 0 bases at V and 4 bases at J; junction bases unmatched: 6. The CDR3 is 15 residues long. At least ten counts were recorded for this clone. Antigen specificity is unknown. This PCR relied on a set of 60 Vbeta primers and 13 Jbeta primers. Sequencing was performed with immunoSEQ multiplex PCR; in TCRdb, only in-frame clones are kept and a portion is missing. The sample has about 140,000 clones; roughly 73% are singletons. The chain recombines TRBV6-6 with TRBJ2-7; the match to TRBD2 covers 7 bases. This receptor was identified in a female donor in good health and CMV-seronegative. Sequences were obtained from PBMCs. In nucleotides, the CDR3 is TGTGCCAGCAGTTACTCGTCGTCGGGGGGTTACGAGCAGTACTTC. It codes for CASSYSSSGGYEQYF.